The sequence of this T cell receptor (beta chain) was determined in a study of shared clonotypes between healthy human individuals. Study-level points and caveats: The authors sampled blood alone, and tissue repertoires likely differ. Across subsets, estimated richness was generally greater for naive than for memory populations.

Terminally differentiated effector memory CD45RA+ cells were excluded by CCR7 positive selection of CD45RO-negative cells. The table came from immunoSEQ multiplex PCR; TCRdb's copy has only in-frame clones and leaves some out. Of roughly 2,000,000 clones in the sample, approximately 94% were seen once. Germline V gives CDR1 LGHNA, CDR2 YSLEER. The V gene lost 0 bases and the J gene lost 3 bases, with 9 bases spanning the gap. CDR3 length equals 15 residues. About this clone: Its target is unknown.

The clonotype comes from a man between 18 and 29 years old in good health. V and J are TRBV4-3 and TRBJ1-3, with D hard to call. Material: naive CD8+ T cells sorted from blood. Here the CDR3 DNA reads TGCGCCAGCAGCCAAGAATGGACGGATGGAAACACCATATATTTT. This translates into CASSQEWTDGNTIYF.